The 24 T cell receptor beta chains below all came from one sample that was sequenced in a study of CXCR3-negative and CXCR3-positive naive CD8 T cells. Libraries of TRB cDNA were made by 5' RACE and carried UMIs. TCRdb reprocessed the 5' RACE reads and keeps a single row for each CDR3 protein, giving no DNA. The sample spans around 41,000 distinct CDR3 sequences; the ten largest clones claim around 10%. The source material was memory CD8+ T cells from blood. These receptors all stem from a human donor in good health. Some clones in this sample may be carry-over from other donors' samples.

The chain links TRBV25-1 to TRBJ1-1. Germline CDR1 and CDR2: MGHDK and SYGVNS. This CDR3 is 15 amino acids long. CDR3 amino acids: CASSGARGALTEAFF.

The chain has TRBV4-2 and TRBJ2-2; TCRdb's assignment of TRBD2 cannot be checked, as there is no DNA. This CDR3 comprises 18 residues. Germline CDR1 is LGHNA and CDR2 is YNFKEQ. The CDR3 sequence is CASSPPETSGGYTGELFF.

The chain couples TRBV12-5 to TRBJ2-3; TCRdb outputs TRBD1, but without DNA this stays unchecked. Germline lookup yields CDR1 LGHNT and CDR2 FRNRAP. This CDR3 comprises 15 residues. The CDR3 here is CASGLVGGGRDTQYF.

This sequence joins TRBV20-1 and TRBJ2-7; TCRdb's D gene call, TRBD1, goes unchecked for lack of DNA. Germline CDR1 reads DFQATT; CDR2 reads SNEGSKA (reference sequence). This CDR3 contains 16 residues. The CDR3 here is CSARDVGGWSTYEQYF.

The chain joins TRBV6-1 to TRBJ1-1; TCRdb's assignment of TRBD1 cannot be checked, as there is no DNA. Germline values: CDR1 MNHNS, CDR2 SASEGT. The CDR3 length is 16 residues. The chain's CDR3 is CASSEARGSMNTEAFF.

The J gene is TRBJ2-7, the V gene TRBV7-9; with no DNA, the TCRdb D assignment of TRBD2 cannot be verified. CDR1 and CDR2 (germline): SEHNR, FQNEAQ (reference sequence). There are 12 residues in the CDR3. CDR3 amino acids: CASTIWESEQYF.

The chain joins TRBV7-9 to TRBJ1-3. The germline CDR1 and CDR2 sequences are SEHNR and FQNEAQ (reference sequence). The length of the CDR3 is 18 residues. The CDR3 protein is CASSLQVAATYSGNTIYF.

This chain's CDR3 is CAISDPGESSAETQYF. V is TRBV10-3 and J is TRBJ2-5; TCRdb's D gene call, TRBD2, goes unchecked for lack of DNA. CDR1 is ENHRY and CDR2 is SYGVKD in the germline V gene. This CDR3 contains 16 residues.

The V call is TRBV28, the J call TRBJ2-7; the TCRdb D gene call, TRBD1, has no DNA to confirm it. Germline V lookup: CDR1 MDHEN, CDR2 SYDVKM. This CDR3 is built from 14 residues. CDR3 loop: CASNPQGLTYEQYF.

The chain links TRBV6-2 or TRBV6-3 to TRBJ1-1; TCRdb outputs TRBD1, but without DNA this stays unchecked. Germline V gives CDR1 MNHEY, CDR2 SVGEGT. This CDR3 region has 13 residues. The CDR3 here is CASSYYSGTEAFF.

The chain is built from TRBV9 and TRBJ2-1; the D gene TCRdb calls, TRBD1, cannot be checked with no DNA. The CDR3 is 15 amino acids. CDR1 is SGDLS, CDR2 YYNGEE, per germline. CDR3 protein: CASSEAGGLYNEQFF.

The V call is TRBV7-9, the J call TRBJ2-1. In germline, CDR1 is SEHNR, CDR2 FQNEAQ (reference sequence). The CDR3 loop spans 12 amino acids. This CDR3 is CASSLLTDEQFF.

V gene TRBV5-1 combines with J gene TRBJ2-7; the D call of TRBD2 rests on TCRdb alone, since no DNA is present to check it. The CDR3 sequence is 16 residues long. Germline lookup yields CDR1 SGHRS and CDR2 YFSETQ. CDR3 sequence: CASSSGPAGGSYEQYF.

The chain is built from TRBV3-1 and TRBJ2-1; TCRdb lists TRBD1, though no DNA is available to test this call. Germline CDR1 reads LGHDT; CDR2 reads YNNKEL (reference sequence). CDR3 size: 19 residues. This chain's CDR3 is CASSQVSLLGTGFNNEQFF.

The chain has TRBV29-1 and TRBJ1-1; TCRdb names TRBD1, which stays unverified in the absence of DNA. CDR3 length equals 16 residues. The germline V gene has CDR1 SQVTM and CDR2 ANQGSEA. The CDR3 is CSVEDLERRGNTEAFF.

This sequence joins TRBV20-1 and TRBJ1-2; the TCRdb call, TRBD1, lacks DNA for checking. In germline, CDR1 is DFQATT, CDR2 SNEGSKA (reference sequence). The CDR3 has 14 residues. CDR3 in amino acids: CSARAPTPGFGYTF.

The chain joins TRBV28 to TRBJ2-6; checking the TCRdb D call of TRBD2 is not possible without DNA. CDR3 size: 15 residues. Germline V gives CDR1 MDHEN, CDR2 SYDVKM. CDR3 sequence: CASTGALSGANVLTF.

The chain couples TRBV28 to TRBJ2-1; TCRdb's D call of TRBD1 is untestable without DNA. The CDR3 spans 17 residues. The V gene's germline CDR1 is MDHEN and CDR2 SYDVKM. CDR3: CASSSPRKGESGNEQFF.

The chain is built from TRBV12-3 or TRBV12-4 and TRBJ2-7. This CDR3 has 14 residues. The CDR3 reads CASSLMGSSYEQYF.

The rearrangement joins TRBV28 to TRBJ2-2. CDR3 size: 14 residues. Germline values: CDR1 MDHEN, CDR2 SYDVKM. The CDR3 loop reads CASSSMPASGELFF.

This chain joins TRBV27 and TRBJ2-7; TCRdb lists TRBD2, though no DNA is available to test this call. Germline V gene data show CDR1 as MNHEY and CDR2 as SMNVEV (reference sequence). CDR3 length equals 16 residues. The CDR3 spells CASRSKEDYRGEEQYF.

This chain joins TRBV27 and TRBJ1-1. CDR1 and CDR2 (germline): MNHEY, SMNVEV (reference sequence). The CDR3 runs 14 residues. The CDR3 loop is CASSLYPRGTEAFF.

The gene calls are TRBV23-1 and TRBJ2-1; TCRdb selects TRBD2, and the lack of DNA leaves this call unchecked. TRBV23-1 is an open reading frame whose function is uncertain. This CDR3 comprises 16 residues. The CDR3 loop is CASKLPGLAGYNEQFF.

The rearrangement links TRBV12-3 or TRBV12-4 to TRBJ2-1; the TCRdb D gene call, TRBD1, has no DNA to confirm it. The CDR3 consists of 14 residues. This CDR3 reads CASSPGGDYNEQFF.